Listed below are T cell receptor beta chains from one sample, sequenced in a study of radiotherapy plus CTLA-4 blockade in lung cancer. The method was immunoSEQ multiplex PCR; TCRdb's version includes in-frame clones alone and lacks a portion of them. The sample has about 98,000 clones; about 81% are singletons. The sample here was peripheral blood, taken from a patient treated with radiotherapy plus ipilimumab. The receptors come from a human donor with non-small cell lung cancer who had a partial response to radiotherapy plus ipilimumab. Both conserved end residues are part of each CDR3. The D gene is left open where the match is weak. Not all rows give a size; the values are once, few, many and, for expanded clones, a class.

d_gene | j_gene | v_gene | abundance | CDR3nt | CDR3aa
TRBD2 | TRBJ2-7 | TRBV4-1 | - | TGCGCCAGCAGACGCGTGGGGGGGGACGGGACCTACGAGCAGTACTTC | CASRRVGGDGTYEQYF
- | TRBJ2-1 | TRBV7-8 | - | TGTGCCAGCAGCTTAAGGGAGGACAGGATCGATGAGCAGTTCTTC | CASSLREDRIDEQFF
- | TRBJ2-6 | TRBV21-1 | - | TGTGCCAGCGAGGGACTACCGAGCCCGTCTGGGGCCAACGTCCTGACTTTC | CASEGLPSPSGANVLTF
- | TRBJ1-1 | TRBV2 | - | TGTGCCACTCTAACAGTGAACACTGAAGCTTTCTTT | CATLTVNTEAFF
- | TRBJ1-2 | TRBV18 | - | TGTGCCAGCTCACCGGACATAGTCTATGGCTACACCTTC | CASSPDIVYGYTF
- | TRBJ2-3 | TRBV21-1 | few | TGTGCCAGCAGCAAGACTAGAGGGAGCCCCAAAGATACGCAGTATTTT | CASSKTRGSPKDTQYF
- | TRBJ2-1 | TRBV2 | - | TGTGCCAGCAGGCGGACTCCCTCCTACAATGAGCAGTTCTTC | CASRRTPSYNEQFF
TRBD2 | TRBJ2-1 | TRBV5-6 | few | TGTGCCAGCAGCTCGGACCTAGCGGGAGGCTCCTACAATGAGCAGTTCTTC | CASSSDLAGGSYNEQFF
TRBD1 | TRBJ1-4 | TRBV7-2 | - | TGTGCCAGCAACCTAGCCGGGACAGGGCAGGAAAAACTGTTTTTT | CASNLAGTGQEKLFF
TRBD2 | TRBJ2-4 | TRBV7-9 | - | TGTGCCAGCAGCTTAGAAGGCGGGGGGATGGGGTACTTC | CASSLEGGGMGYF
- | TRBJ1-1 | TRBV29-1 | - | TGCAGCGTTGGTACAAGCCCTGACTTGGCTTTCTTT | CSVGTSPDLAFF
- | TRBJ2-7 | TRBV7-6 | few | TGTGCCAGCAGCTTAGTTATCAGCTCCTACGAGCAGTACTTC | CASSLVISSYEQYF
- | TRBJ1-2 | TRBV28 | few | TGTGCCAGCAGTTCTGGGGCTCGTCGAGATGGCTACACCTTC | CASSSGARRDGYTF
TRBD1 | TRBJ2-7 | TRBV27 | - | TGTGCCAGCAGTTTATCGTTTTCCGGGACAGGATCTTACGAGCAGTACTTC | CASSLSFSGTGSYEQYF
- | TRBJ2-7 | TRBV11-2 | - | TGTGCCAGCAGCCGACCCAGGGAAATACGCGAGCAGTACTTC | CASSRPREIREQYF
TRBD1 | TRBJ2-2 | TRBV27 | - | TGTGCCAGCAGTTTCGGGGACAGGTACACCGGGGAGCTGTTTTTT | CASSFGDRYTGELFF
- | TRBJ2-3 | TRBV2 | few | TGTGCCAGCAGTCGCCATGTAGCGCCCTACACAGATACGCAGTATTTT | CASSRHVAPYTDTQYF
- | TRBJ1-5 | TRBV5-5 | - | TGTGCCAGCAGCTGGGGCTCGGGGGGCCAGGATCAGCCCCAGCATTTT | CASSWGSGGQDQPQHF
- | TRBJ1-1 | TRBV6-5 | - | TGTGCCAGCACCGAGAGGGACTCGTCGCGAGCTTTCTTT | CASTERDSSRAFF
- | TRBJ2-1 | TRBV7-9 | once | TGTGCCAGCAGCTTGAGTAGCATCTCCTACAATGAGCAGTTCTTC | CASSLSSISYNEQFF
- | TRBJ2-1 | TRBV5-4 | - | TGTGCCAGCAGCTTACAGTCTACCCGTAGCTCCTACAATGAGCAGTTCTTC | CASSLQSTRSSYNEQFF
TRBD2 | TRBJ2-1 | TRBV7-3 | - | TGTGCCAGCAGCCGTAGCGGGAGGGCCGCGGGGGATGAGCAGTTCTTC | CASSRSGRAAGDEQFF
- | TRBJ2-3 | TRBV10-1 | - | TGCGCCAGCTCCGACCCGGGAGATACGCAGTATTTT | CASSDPGDTQYF
TRBD2 | TRBJ2-2 | TRBV2 | - | TGTGCCAGCAGTGCGGTAGAGGCGGGGGACGGGGAGCTGTTTTTT | CASSAVEAGDGELFF
TRBD1 | TRBJ1-2 | TRBV28 | - | TGTGCCAGCCGGCCACAAGGGGGCGGTGGCTACACCTTC | CASRPQGGGGYTF
- | TRBJ1-4 | TRBV4-1 | - | TGCGCCAGCAGCCACCCCAATGGGGCCGCAAGGGGTGAAAAACTGTTTTTT | CASSHPNGAARGEKLFF
- | TRBJ2-7 | TRBV5-1 | - | TGCGCCAGCAGCTTGGAAGGAGGGGCTCTTGGCGAGCAGTACTTC | CASSLEGGALGEQYF
- | TRBJ2-2 | TRBV7-8 | - | TGTGCCAGCAGCCTCCGACTAAGCGGGAACACCGGGGAGCTGTTTTTT | CASSLRLSGNTGELFF
TRBD1 | TRBJ2-3 | TRBV11-2 | - | TGTGCCAGCACCCGAGACAGGGCTGGGACAGATACGCAGTATTTT | CASTRDRAGTDTQYF
TRBD1 | TRBJ2-2 | TRBV28 | few | TGTGCCACTTTGGGACAGGAGAACACCGGGGAGCTGTTTTTT | CATLGQENTGELFF
TRBD1 | TRBJ1-5 | TRBV27 | - | TGTGCCAGCACCCCGGGACAGGGCAATCAGCCCCAGCATTTT | CASTPGQGNQPQHF
TRBD1 | TRBJ2-6 | TRBV5-1 | - | TGCGCCAGCAGCCTCCCCGGGACAGGGATTCCGGGGGCCAACGTCCTGACTTTC | CASSLPGTGIPGANVLTF
TRBD2 | TRBJ2-1 | TRBV5-1 | - | TGCGCCAGCAGCTTGGTTCCAGCGGGGATATACAATGAGCAGTTCTTC | CASSLVPAGIYNEQFF
- | TRBJ1-1 | TRBV4-1 | - | TGCGCCAGCAGCCAAGATGGGGGGGCGAACACTGAAGCTTTCTTT | CASSQDGGANTEAFF
TRBD1 | TRBJ1-5 | TRBV27 | - | TGTGCCAGCAGTTTAAAGAGACAGGGTGACAATCAGCCCCAGCATTTT | CASSLKRQGDNQPQHF
- | TRBJ2-7 | TRBV6-5 | - | TGTGCCAGCAGTGCGCAGGGTGACGACGAGCAGTACTTC | CASSAQGDDEQYF
- | TRBJ2-7 | TRBV6-5 | few | TGTGCCAGCAGGAGCAGGGGTGAGCAGTACTTC | CASRSRGEQYF
TRBD2 | TRBJ2-1 | TRBV27 | - | TGTGCCAGCAGTTTCCCAACTAGCGGGAGGGCCTCCTCAATGGATGAGCAGTTCTTC | CASSFPTSGRASSMDEQFF
- | TRBJ2-2 | TRBV2 | once | TGTGCCAGCAGTTCCGGACAGTCCACCGGGGAGCTGTTTTTT | CASSSGQSTGELFF
TRBD2 | TRBJ2-2 | TRBV5-1 | - | TGCGCCAGCAGCAGGACTAGCGGGAGGGGTACCGGGGAGCTGTTTTTT | CASSRTSGRGTGELFF
TRBD2 | TRBJ2-1 | TRBV5-5 | - | TGTGCCAGCAGCTCACCTCTACTAGCGGGAGTAGAGCAGTTCTTC | CASSSPLLAGVEQFF
TRBD2 | TRBJ2-1 | TRBV2 | - | TGTGCCAGCAGTGACCCTAGCGGGTCGAATGAGCAGTTCTTC | CASSDPSGSNEQFF
TRBD1 | TRBJ1-4 | TRBV28 | - | TGTGCCAGCAGTTCCCCGGGACAGCCCAATGAAAAACTGTTTTTT | CASSSPGQPNEKLFF
TRBD1 | TRBJ2-2 | TRBV6-5 | - | TGTGCCAGCAGAACGGGACAGCGGAACACCGGGGAGCTGTTTTTT | CASRTGQRNTGELFF
- | TRBJ1-1 | TRBV5-1 | - | TGCGCCAGCAGCTTGTATTCAGGGAACACTGAAGCTTTCTTT | CASSLYSGNTEAFF